The clone carrying this T cell receptor beta chain was found many times. Its matching antigen is unknown. These data come from a study of early T cells in non-severe SARS-CoV-2 infection. Study at large: It was bulk RNA from unsorted whole blood that was sequenced, and the chains were unpaired.

Findings of the study overall: Matching against VDJdb likely underestimated virus-specific expansions, favoring anti-spike CD8.

Separate cDNA molecules each had unique molecular identifiers attached to them. TCRdb re-called the 5' RACE reads with MiXCR, one entry per CDR3 protein. The table lists tens of thousands of distinct CDR3 sequences, about 14% of them singletons. V lost 1 base, J lost 0 bases, and 6 bases lay in between. The germline gives CDR1 MGHRA, CDR2 YSYEKL. This CDR3 has 15 residues. The source material was whole blood. V gene TRBV4-1 combines with J gene TRBJ2-2, with D possibly TRBD2 on 5 matching bases. The TCR comes from an adult who was a healthcare worker with PCR-confirmed SARS-CoV-2 infection or an uninfected control (not recorded which). As DNA, the CDR3 is TGCGCCAGCAGCCAAGGAGCGGCGAACACCGGGGAGCTGTTTTTT. This sequence encodes CASSQGAANTGELFF.